Shown below are 4 T cell receptor beta chains from a single sample sequenced in a study of tissue T cells after allogeneic stem cell transplantation. Generated by immunoSEQ multiplex PCR, the TCRdb table keeps only in-frame clones and is missing some. The sample lists approximately 47,000 clones; about 73% were seen once. The sequenced sample consisted of sorted cells pooled from one or two spleens. These receptors all stem from a pool of C57BL/6 mice in good health.

Concerning this clone itself: The gene names here belong to mouse. The read stops 1 residue short of the end of the CDR3; the missing end is completed from the germline J gene. The chain couples TRBV3 to TRBJ1-2; no firm D call. Germline values: CDR1 SNHLY, CDR2 FYNGKV (reference sequence). The CDR3 is 14 residues long. Trimming removed 2 bases from V and 0 bases from J, with 7 bases in between. CDR3 DNA (partial): TGTGCCAGCAGCTTAAGGAGGACAAACTCCGACTACACC. Its translation is CASSLRRTNSDYT. The full CDR3 sequence reads CASSLRRTNSDYTF.

Worth noting for this clone: Gene names are the mouse ones. The read stops 1 residue short of the end of the CDR3; the missing end is completed from the germline J gene. The chain employs TRBV26 and TRBJ2-2; D unresolved. The CDR3 has 14 amino acids. Trimming cost V 1 base and J 0 bases, with 3 bases left between them. Looked up from germline, CDR1 is KGHPV and CDR2 is FQNQEV (reference sequence). The CDR3 loop is CASSLYANTGQLYF. The CDR3 bases that were read are TGTGCCAGCAGTCTGTACGCAAACACCGGGCAGCTCTAC.

This clone was detected only once. Gene names are the mouse ones. Coverage ceases 1 residue before the CDR3 finishes, and the germline J gene fills in the end. The chain recombines TRBV3 with TRBJ1-2; TRBD1 is a possible D gene (5 bases). CDR1 is SNHLY, CDR2 FYNGKV, per germline (reference sequence). The CDR3 is 14 amino acids. With 4 bases removed from V and 0 bases from J, the gap between germline ends came to 9 bases. CDR3 DNA, as far as it was read: TGTGCCAGCAGCTCCGGGACCCCAAACTCCGACTACACC. Translation gives CASSSGTPNSDYT. The entire CDR3 sequence reads CASSSGTPNSDYTF.

For this clone: Mouse names are used for the genes. The read finishes 1 residue shy of the CDR3 end, and the germline J gene is used to complete it. This chain joins TRBV1 and TRBJ2-7, with 13 bases fitting TRBD2. In germline, CDR1 is NSQYPW, CDR2 LRSPGD (reference sequence). The CDR3 covers 15 residues. Germline trimming cut 2 bases from V and 3 bases from J; bases unmatched to any gene: 1. The CDR3 bases that were read are TGCACCTGCAGTGCAAGGGACTGGGGGGGCTATGAACAGTAC. Encoded protein: CTCSARDWGGYEQY. In full, the CDR3 is CTCSARDWGGYEQYF.